These 15 T cell receptor beta chains were sequenced from one sample in a study of tumor-infiltrating lymphocytes in primary liver carcinoma. Researchers drew blood RNA from unsorted whole blood and extracted germline DNA as well. The authors made TCR beta cDNA from 400 to 550 ng total RNA with a constant-region primer. Sequencing libraries for TCR beta derived from three nested multiplex PCR rounds that used slightly modified ARM-PCR. The two initial PCR rounds, about 9 cycles each, used TRBV1-TRBV30 forward and C-beta reverse primers. TCRdb ran MiXCR on the multiplex PCR reads and lists one entry per CDR3 protein. This sample has approximately 330,000 distinct CDR3 sequences, with 65% found just once. The specimen was peripheral blood. The receptors shown here come from a man in his forties or fifties with primary liver carcinoma and hepatitis B virus infection.

As to this clonotype: Being one base from a much bigger clone, this may be a read error. The final CDR3 position lacks the conserved phenylalanine or tryptophan, pointing to a likely read error. The chain uses TRBV29-1 and TRBJ1-2; D unclear. The germline CDR1 and CDR2 sequences are SQVTM and ANQGSEA. This CDR3 is built from 11 residues. V was clipped by 4 bases and J by 3 bases, with 6 bases between them. CDR3 sequence: CSVAVDYGYTL. CDR3 nucleotides: TGCAGCGTTGCCGTGGACTATGGCTACACCCTC.

The count of this clonotype is one. A read error is possible here, since a much larger clone lies one base away. This CDR3 fails to terminate in the conserved phenylalanine or tryptophan, so it likely reflects a read error. The chain links TRBV4-1 to TRBJ2-5; D gene uncertain. V shed 1 base and J shed 3 bases, with 6 bases lying between them. The germline V gene has CDR1 MGHRA and CDR2 YSYEKL. The CDR3 runs 13 residues. Here the CDR3 DNA reads TGCGCCAGCAGCCAAGTTTCGGAAGAGACCCAGTACTTG. It encodes CASSQVSEETQYL.

This clonotype was picked up one time. At one boundary the junction diverges from the germline segment, which might be a read error. This chain links TRBV4-2 with TRBJ2-5, with 7 nucleotides matching TRBD1. This CDR3 contains 12 residues. Germline CDR1 reads LGHNA; CDR2 reads YNFKEQ. Here the CDR3 DNA reads TGTACCAGCAGACAGGGAGAAGAGACCCAGTACTTC. Its translation: CTSRQGEETQYF.

The CDR3 region is CASSPDKGEELFF. For the CDR3, the DNA is TGTGCCAGCAGCCCTGATAAAGGCGAGGAGCTGTTTTTT. The chain combines TRBV11-2 with TRBJ2-2; D is unclear. CDR1 and CDR2 from the germline V gene are SGHAT and FQNNGV. Between the trimmed V and J ends, which lost 5 bases and 10 bases, there was a span of 14 bases. This CDR3 is built from 13 residues.

Many counts were recorded for this clonotype. This chain connects TRBV6-2 or TRBV6-3 to TRBJ2-1; D perhaps matches TRBD2 (5 bases). This CDR3 spans 14 amino acids. With 1 base removed from V and 6 bases from J, the gap between germline ends came to 10 bases. Germline CDR1 is MNHEY and CDR2 is SVGEGT. CDR3 bases: TGTGCCAGCAGTTACTTAAGTCTAGCCAATGAGCAGTTCTTC. Translated: CASSYLSLANEQFF.

There are many counts of this clonotype. The chain uses TRBV29-1 and TRBJ1-2; weak D call: TRBD1 (5 bases). CDR1 and CDR2 (germline): SQVTM, ANQGSEA. This CDR3 comprises 14 residues. Between the trimmed V and J ends, which lost 5 bases and 7 bases, there was a span of 20 bases. The DNA for the CDR3 is TGCAGCGTTAATAGCGGGGGAATAGGGTCTGGCTACACCTTC. This codes for CSVNSGGIGSGYTF. The full variable domain, completed using reference TRBV29-1 and TRBJ1-2, is SAVISQKPSRDICQRGTSLTIQCQVDSQVTMMFWYRQQPGQSLTLIATANQGSEATYESGFVIDKFPISRPNLTFSTLTVSNMSPEDSSIYLCSVNSGGIGSGYTFGSGTRLTVV.

The chain employs TRBV11-2 and TRBJ2-1; perhaps TRBD1 as D (5 bases). The length of the CDR3 is 14 residues. Germline CDR1 and CDR2: SGHAT and FQNNGV. Between the trimmed V and J ends, which lost 5 bases and 5 bases, there was a span of 13 bases. CDR3 sequence: CASSPDTKNNEQFF. CDR3 DNA sequence: TGTGCCAGCAGCCCGGACACCAAAAACAATGAGCAGTTCTTC.

This clonotype occurred a few times. The V call is TRBV7-8, the J call TRBJ2-7, with 10 bases identical to TRBD2. Germline V lookup: CDR1 SGHVS, CDR2 FQNEAQ. V trimming: 7 bases; J trimming: 10 bases; junction bases outside the gene matches: 16. The CDR3 consists of 15 residues. This CDR3 reads CASTMGGLAGEFQYF. The CDR3 coding sequence is TGTGCCAGCACCATGGGGGGGCTAGCGGGAGAGTTCCAGTACTTC.

Worth noting for this clonotype: Mismatch with germline at one junction end may stem from a read error. CDR3 nucleotide sequence: TGTGCCAGCAGCTTTCGACTAGTCGAAAACATTCAGTATTTC. Protein product: CASSFRLVENIQYF. The gene calls are TRBV11-1 and TRBJ2-4, with D perhaps matching TRBD2 (6 bases). Per germline, CDR1 SGHAT and CDR2 FQDESV (reference sequence). The CDR3 extends over 14 amino acids.

The chain has TRBV5-1 and TRBJ2-1, with 12 bases identical to TRBD2. The germline V gene has CDR1 SGHRS and CDR2 YFSETQ. This CDR3 has 15 residues. The J segment lost 8 bases and the V segment lost 2 bases, leaving 5 bases of the junction unmatched. Here the CDR3 reads CASSFRLAGVDEQFF. The CDR3 DNA follows: TGCGCCAGCAGCTTTAGACTAGCGGGAGTCGATGAGCAGTTCTTC.

The table lists this clonotype with a count of one. The CDR3 carries no conserved terminal phenylalanine or tryptophan, so it likely arises from a read error. The chain joins TRBV11-2 to TRBJ1-2; 9 bases match TRBD1. V was clipped by 5 bases and J by 8 bases; unmatched bases: 15. The germline V gene has CDR1 SGHAT and CDR2 FQNNGV. This CDR3 has 16 residues. In DNA, the CDR3 is TGTGCCAGCAGCCTAACGGGACAGGGCGGTGTTCCAGGCTACACCTTA. It encodes CASSLTGQGGVPGYTL.

Concerning this clonotype itself: It is likely a read error, because the conserved phenylalanine at the end of the CDR3 is missing. The J gene is TRBJ2-2, the V gene TRBV30; D is undetermined. The CDR3 loop spans 17 amino acids. The germline V gene has CDR1 GTSNPN and CDR2 SVGIG (reference sequence). Trimming pared 3 bases from V and 4 bases from J, leaving 21 bases between. The CDR3 loop is CAWSLPNPLSATGELFS. The CDR3, as DNA: TGTGCCTGGAGCCTCCCGAACCCATTGTCGGCCACCGGGGAGCTGTTTTCT.

This clonotype has at least ten counts. The V and J genes are TRBV14 and TRBJ2-1; 9 nucleotides agree with TRBD2. The trim removed 4 bases at V and 9 bases at J, leaving 10 bases unmatched. CDR3 size: 15 residues. CDR1 SGHDN and CDR2 FVKESK come from the germline V gene. CDR3: CASSREKVAGAEQFF. Written as DNA, the CDR3 is TGTGCCAGCAGCCGAGAAAAGGTAGCGGGAGCTGAGCAGTTCTTC.

Comment on this clonotype: Without the conserved terminal phenylalanine or tryptophan, this CDR3 likely stems from a read error. The DNA is left out, because the CDR3 cannot be placed on it with certainty; the CDR3 is given as TCRdb lists it. This sequence joins TRBV7-9 and TRBJ1-1. The CDR3 spans 13 amino acids, including both terminal residues. CDR1 and CDR2 (germline): SEHNR, FQNEAQ (reference sequence). CDR3 in amino acids: CASSLQENNEALL.

The chain carries TRBV5-6 and TRBJ2-7; 7 bases agree with TRBD1. CDR1 and CDR2 (germline): SGHDT, YYEEEE. J gave up 1 base and V 7 bases, and 8 bases lay outside the gene matches. The CDR3 contains 14 residues. The CDR3 protein is CASARDSNSYEQYF. The CDR3 DNA reads as TGTGCCAGCGCCCGGGACAGCAATTCCTACGAGCAGTACTTC. Looking up the rest from reference TRBV5-6 and TRBJ2-7 gives the full variable domain: DAGVTQSPTHLIKTRGQQVTLRCSPKSGHDTVSWYQQALGQGPQFIFQYYEEEERQRGNFPDRFSGHQFPNYSSELNVNALLLGDSALYLCASARDSNSYEQYFGPGTRLTVT.